This T cell receptor beta chain is from a study of blood T cell repertoires in COVID-19. How the authors handled the data: Cell counts per sample came from amplifying reference gene primers. The data were produced by immunoSEQ multiplex PCR, yet TCRdb's version contains in-frame clones alone and is incomplete. The V and J calls and clone size are taken from that table; D and trimming were inferred from the DNA. The sample consists of roughly 220,000 clones, 65% to 85% of them appearing once. Participants, 18 to 89 years old, spanned around 25 US areas. CDR1 is LNHDA and CDR2 is SQIVND in the germline V gene (reference sequence). This CDR3 contains 14 residues. V was shortened by 6 bases and J by 2 bases, with 14 bases between the two germline ends.

This sequence originates from a woman aged 40 to 50 who had recovered from COVID-19. This chain connects TRBV19 to TRBJ2-7, with a tentative D call TRBD1 (6 bases). Material: PBMCs or T cells enriched from blood (not recorded which). The CDR3: CASRSGQGTYEQYF. In DNA, the CDR3 is TGTGCCAGTAGAAGTGGGCAGGGGACCTACGAGCAGTACTTC.